The next 5 T cell receptor beta chains were all read from a single sample in a study of radiotherapy plus CTLA-4 blockade in lung cancer. Assay: immunoSEQ multiplex PCR; the TCRdb copy retains only in-frame clones and omits some. This sample has tens of thousands of clones, with approximately 70% found just once. Sequences were derived from peripheral blood, sampled from a patient treated with radiotherapy plus ipilimumab. The receptors stem from a human donor with non-small cell lung cancer whose response to radiotherapy plus ipilimumab could not be evaluated.

V gene TRBV10-2 combines with J gene TRBJ1-6, with 8 nucleotides matching TRBD1. J was trimmed by 8 bases and V by 6 bases; bases with no gene match: 6. Germline loops: CDR1 WSHSY, CDR2 SAAADI. CDR3 length: 14 residues. CDR3 coding DNA: TGCGCCAGCAGGGTGGACAGGGCAGATTCACCCCTCCACTTT. It encodes CASRVDRADSPLHF.

This chain uses TRBV6-5 with TRBJ2-5; maybe TRBD2 (5 bases). The germline V gene encodes CDR1 MNHEY and CDR2 SVGAGI. Trimming shortened V by 6 bases and J by 5 bases, and 13 bases separated the two germline ends. This CDR3 region has 13 residues. CDR3: CASRTSGAETQYF. The CDR3 coding sequence is TGTGCCAGCAGGACCAGCGGTGCGGAGACCCAGTACTTC.

This clone was seen a few times. The chain employs TRBV6-6 and TRBJ2-1, with 10 bases fitting TRBD1. The CDR3 runs to 14 residues. V dropped 6 bases and J dropped 4; count of bases not matched to a gene: 3. Germline V gene sequence: CDR1 MNHNY, CDR2 SVGAGI (reference sequence). CDR3 sequence reads: CASSRDRGYNEQFF. The CDR3 DNA follows: TGTGCCAGCAGCAGGGACAGGGGTTACAATGAGCAGTTCTTC.

The rearrangement joins TRBV7-3 to TRBJ2-4; 8 positions match TRBD1. Germline V gene data show CDR1 as SGHTA and CDR2 as FQGTGA. This CDR3 contains 16 residues. V dropped 4 bases and J dropped 4; count of bases not matched to a gene: 9. The CDR3 sequence: CASSSATGQGKNIQYF. In nucleotides, the CDR3 is TGTGCCAGCAGCTCTGCTACAGGACAGGGAAAAAACATTCAGTACTTC.

The rearrangement links TRBV6-5 to TRBJ1-1, with D unresolved. The V end lost 5 bases, the J end lost 6 bases, and 13 bases lay between the germline ends. Per germline, CDR1 MNHEY and CDR2 SVGAGI. This CDR3 spans 13 amino acids. The CDR3 region has the DNA TGTGCCAGCAGTGAAAATCTGGGAGCTGAAGCTTTCTTT. Its protein is CASSENLGAEAFF.